This TCR beta chain stems from a study of beta chain features in type 1 diabetes. Sequencing targeted expressed TCRB transcripts, as all isolated RNA had been reverse transcribed. The repertoire was sequenced with immunoSEQ multiplex PCR; TCRdb's copy has only in-frame clones and lacks some. This sample has about 320,000 clones; roughly 15% occur once, and the top ten carry under 8.5%. The V gene's germline CDR1 is ENHRY and CDR2 SYGVKD. V shed 6 bases and J 2 bases; nucleotides not matched to a gene: 8. The CDR3 covers 15 residues. Ten or more counts support this clone. Its matching antigen is unknown. General study results and limits: When Type 1 diabetes patients were examined, their TCRB CDR3s proved moderately but significantly shorter in all four CD4+ subsets. A cDNA-based sequencing approach could over-represent cells with high TCR expression. VDJ junctions from type 1 diabetes patients carried fewer insertions and larger deletions.

The chain is built from TRBV10-3 and TRBJ1-2; 8 positions agree with TRBD1. The sample consisted of central memory CD4+ T cells from blood. The receptor was isolated from a man between 25 and 39 years old in good health. As DNA, the CDR3 is TGTGCCATCAGATGGACAGGGAAGATGAACTATGGCTACACCTTC. Its protein is CAIRWTGKMNYGYTF.